A single TCR beta chain is shown here with its context. It lacks a known antigen. Per-nucleotide qualities are absent, and no much larger clonotype sits a single base away. Other nucleotide sequences from this sample produce the same CDR3. Preparation of the library involved the immunoSEQ multiplex PCR assay. The multiplex PCR relied on a mix of 60 forward primers for TCR Vbeta segments and 13 reverse primers for TCR Jbeta segments. Amplification of the CDR3 region of rearranged TCR beta genes was performed with a multiplex PCR assay on genomic DNA. Amplified TCR beta libraries were sequenced as 87-base-pair reads on the Illumina HiSeq System. Per the original workflow: A later analysis counted 75 million to 100 million unique TCR beta chains across the 600 to 850 repertoires, and about 10 million of these chains were shared by at least two donors. Raw reads were error-corrected and collapsed into unique sequences with a nearest-neighbor algorithm that merged closely related sequences to remove PCR and sequencing errors. To assign V, D and J gene segments, CDR3 sequences were aligned to IMGT reference sequences. For a sequence to be retained, a match of at least six nucleotides to both a V gene segment and a J gene segment was required. Rearrangements were classified as productive when the CDR3 lacked stop codons and remained in frame with V and J, and all other rearrangements were classified as non-productive. Following IMGT convention, CDR3 was defined as the stretch from the second conserved V-encoded cysteine to the conserved J-encoded phenylalanine. In an earlier analysis of approximately 590 of the donors, sequences lacking an unambiguous match to a single V gene segment were excluded. An earlier analysis of a few hundred of the donors called V segments functional above 56.7% productive rearrangements and segregating when the between-donor standard deviation exceeded 5%. A statistical classification framework was built for diagnosing cytomegalovirus status from the catalog of TCR beta chain sequences. In a later analysis, V and J genes were assigned by comparing TCR nucleotide sequences against IMGT/GENE-DB human TR gene sequences. Using the TCRdist pipeline, a later analysis assigned CDR3 sequences along with most-parsimonious VDJ recombination scenarios. In a later analysis, each TCR beta chain was defined by its CDR3 amino acid sequence together with its V-gene family, and reads without a unique V-gene family were excluded. To address suspected cross-contamination and a sequencing artifact, a later analysis removed a few hundred highly shared, low-generation-probability nucleotide sequences. A later analysis calculated a clonal expansion index for each public chain from normalized within-repertoire ranks of inferred template counts. In a later analysis, generation probabilities were computed using a VDJ recombination model fitted to out-of-frame rearrangements, and the results were checked against IGoR. In a later analysis, TCR-TCR, TCR-HLA and TCR-CMV co-occurrence was scored with hypergeometric tests, and a repertoire-size bias correction was applied to TCR pairs. A later analysis estimated false discovery rates by permuting HLA or CMV assignments 20 times. In a later analysis, co-occurring TCRs were grouped using DBSCAN, and TCRdist sequence similarity was added for clustering within HLA-allele-positive subsets. Repertoires with fewer than 30,000 or more than 120,000 public chains, plus five repertoires with anomalous nucleotide sharing, were excluded from co-occurrence clustering. The table was pulled from immuneACCESS by TCRdb, which kept in-frame rearrangements only. Such tables lose some clones; where checked, under half of the loss comes from unresolved V genes, and the rest has no known cause. The V and J calls and clone size come from that table; D and trimming were worked out from the DNA. The sample has under 200,000 clones on record, around 78% of them singletons. The leading ten clones occupy around 3% of the sample.

The cohort was made up of approximately 670 healthy bone marrow donors. At the time of sampling, all cohort members were nominally healthy, though unrecorded immune exposures were likely present. The donor tested CMV seropositive, placing the donor among the roughly 300 seropositive members of the cohort. Every donor gave a peripheral blood sample, and the peripheral blood mononuclear cells from that sample were used for TCR beta sequencing. The Qiagen DNeasy Blood Extraction Kit was used to extract genomic DNA from the blood cell samples. The entry originates in a study of cytomegalovirus exposure and HLA in healthy donors (TCRdb year 2017). Background for the entire study: In an earlier analysis of some 550 of the donors, less than 350 Gb of sequence data and 117 million unique TCR beta sequences from 150 million to 200 million T cells were reported. Besides the first cohort of 666 subjects, a separate validation cohort made up of around 120 different subjects was used. High-throughput TCR immunosequencing, statistical association of individual TCRs with disease status, and machine learning were combined to predict cytomegalovirus infection status. HLA typing included class I and class II loci at four-digit resolution. The study used immunosequencing to profile the T cell repertoires of 670 or so subjects and linked those repertoires to cytomegalovirus serostatus. An earlier analysis of about 620 of the donors applied high-throughput TCR beta sequencing to assess whether each TCR beta V gene segment acted as functional or pseudogenic. Donor age, sex, ethnicity and CMV serostatus were compiled alongside the repertoire data. The later analysis used no new phenotypic data to find candidate immune exposures, relying instead on TCR beta sequences and their occurrence across donors. The number of typed donors differed by locus: about 629-630 for A, B, C, DRB1 and DQB1; some 500 for DQA1; approximately 600 for DPA1; and about 450 for DPB1. Genome-wide SNP genotypes for about 65% of the roughly 700 donors were used in a later genetic analysis, which treated that subset as a discovery cohort. Roughly 310 gigabases of sequencing data and around 87 million unique TCR sequences were included in an early release covering about 600 HLA-typed donors. Among roughly 400 genotyped donors of the cohort, an average of approximately 240,000 unique TCR beta nucleotide sequences was sequenced per donor, of which approximately 18% were non-productive. To study patterns of TCR occurrence, a later analysis re-analyzed previously published TCR beta repertoires from 700 or so donors and added high-resolution HLA genotyping. Roughly 5 DR-DQ haplotypes were handled as single units for association and clustering because linkage in the cohort was strong. Every discovery cohort repertoire had been produced on one sequencing platform. The study aimed to test whether cataloging public T cell receptors could reveal signatures of past pathogen exposure. Of the approximately 400 genotyped donors, 81% fell in the genetic ancestry cluster associated with self-reported Caucasian donors. Study-wide findings and limitations: When HLA alleles, especially DR and DQ, strongly co-occurred, attributing TCR associations to individual alleles was difficult. Some IMGT-functional V segments, including TRBV6-2 and TRBV6-3, could not be distinguished by the 87-base-pair reads and were therefore excluded. Only TCR beta chains were sequenced in this cohort, and the absence of alpha or paired-chain data limited detectable features. According to a later analysis, TCR association rates differed among HLA loci, with DRB1 alleles showing the most associated TCRs and HLA-C alleles showing the fewest. A total of about 150 TCR beta chains were listed by the study as associated with cytomegalovirus. Most TCR sequences were observed very rarely across donors, whereas some public TCRs were present in many individuals. A later genetic analysis reported fewer N-insertions in productive TCRs among donors in an Asian-associated ancestry cluster than the roughly 670-donor mean. Presence/absence analyses assumed roughly uniform sequencing depth across donors, an assumption that may not hold. A further reported finding was that TCR beta sequences accurately predicted the HLA-A and HLA-B alleles for most subjects in the first cohort. It was suggested by the authors that the approach could potentially be generalized to other disease states and immunological phenotypes. Cytomegalovirus status was reported to be diagnosed by the classifier with high specificity and sensitivity in both the original and validation cohorts. The sequencing pipeline was judged likely to have produced a cluster of highly shared sequence variants as a technical artifact. An earlier analysis of approximately 600 of the donors showed that most TCR beta V segments appeared in productive rearrangements either about 87% or about 30% of the time, which broadly matched IMGT annotations. In a later analysis, more than 15,000 TCR beta sequences were associated with specific HLA alleles at a false discovery rate of 0.05. V-gene and J-gene trimming of TCR beta chains was associated with a missense DCLRE1C variant in a later genetic analysis, and the association was replicated in an independent cohort. For the cohort, immune exposure information was limited to CMV serostatus. Several of the top co-occurrence clusters appeared to be linked to parvovirus B19, influenza, CMV and Epstein-Barr virus, according to a later analysis. Linkage disequilibrium might explain the correlated functional status among segregating V segments, but an unknown experimental factor could not be ruled out. Because counts were too low, roughly 16 rarely observed V segments, including chromosome 9 orphons, were excluded from the earlier analysis of around 640 of the donors. In a later analysis, HLA-associated TCR beta chains showed more clonal expansion and lower generation probabilities than non-associated chains that were equally common. HLA typing was unavailable for some donors at each locus, so association tests used only the typed subset. In a later analysis, most CMV-associated TCR beta chains were found to appear HLA-restricted, with HLA associations seemingly driven largely by CMV exposure. In vitro tests confirmed that a few of the cytomegalovirus-associated TCR beta chains recognize cytomegalovirus antigens.

The germline V gene (reference sequence) yields GTSNPN for CDR1 and SVGIG for CDR2. Trimming leaves V shorter by 0 bases and J shorter by 5 bases, with the junction holding 0 bases beyond the gene matches. The CDR3 measures 12 amino acids from cysteine to phenylalanine. The kept DNA is CDR3 alone, 36 bases in frame from the first base. Material for sequencing was PBMCs. The clonotype comes from a woman between 45 and 60 years old in good health and CMV-seropositive. The chain employs TRBV30 and TRBJ1-1; TRBD1 aligns with 7 central bases. CDR3 region: CAWSVRGTEAFF. The nucleotide sequence is given as TGTGCCTGGAGTGTCAGGGGGACTGAAGCTTTCTTT.